This is a list of T cell receptor beta chains from one sample in a study of technical replicates of blood from four donors. Only in-frame clones appear in the TCRdb table, and some are missing; sequencing was by immunoSEQ multiplex PCR. The table includes more than 90,000 clones, approximately 95% detected once. The sequencing sample was made of T cells isolated from PBMCs. These receptors came from a human donor in good health. The CDR3 runs from the conserved cysteine through the conserved F or W. A D gene is named only where the DNA matches it firmly. Rows may omit the clone size; those that give it use once, few, many or a size class.

v_call	j_call	clone_size	d_call	cdr3_nt	cdr3_aa
TRBV10-3	TRBJ2-5	.	.	TGTGCCATCAGGGGCGACAGTAGAATGCAAGAGACCCAGTACTTC	CAIRGDSRMQETQYF
TRBV6-5	TRBJ1-6	.	TRBD1	TGTGCCACCAACCTAGGGGACAGGGCTAATTCACCCCTCCACTTT	CATNLGDRANSPLHF
TRBV19	TRBJ2-6	.	.	TGTGCCAGTAGTATCGGGGTTAGGGCCTCTGGGGCCAACGTCCTGACTTTC	CASSIGVRASGANVLTF
TRBV5-1	TRBJ2-5	.	.	TGCGCCAGCAGCTTGGACGGGGGATTCGGAGAGACCCAGTACTTC	CASSLDGGFGETQYF
TRBV7-9	TRBJ1-1	.	TRBD1	TGTGCCAGCGGCTGGGGGGACAGTGAAGCTTTCTTT	CASGWGDSEAFF
TRBV30	TRBJ1-2	.	TRBD1	TGTGCCTGGAGTAAGTTGGACAGGAGGGCGTCCTATGGCTACACCTTC	CAWSKLDRRASYGYTF
TRBV4-2	TRBJ2-7	.	.	TGTGCCAGCAGCCACATCCCGGGTGATTACGAGCAGTACTTC	CASSHIPGDYEQYF
TRBV7-8	TRBJ1-4	.	TRBD1	TGTGCCAGCAGTTTAGACAGGGTGACTAATGAAAAACTGTTTTTT	CASSLDRVTNEKLFF
TRBV11-2	TRBJ2-7	once	.	TGTGCCAGCCGGCCGGCGTTCAGGGGTCGCTCCTACGAGCAGTACTTC	CASRPAFRGRSYEQYF
TRBV10-2	TRBJ2-7	.	TRBD2	TGCGCCAGCAGTGAGTTATCGGGACTAGCTTTCTTTTCCTACGAGCAGTACTTC	CASSELSGLAFFSYEQYF
TRBV29-1	TRBJ2-1	.	TRBD2	TGCAGCGTCGTCCGGTGGACACTAGCGGGAGAAGGGAATGAGCAGTTCTTC	CSVVRWTLAGEGNEQFF
TRBV5-1	TRBJ1-3	.	.	TGCGCCAGCAGCCAAACGACACTGAGCTCTGGAAACACCATATATTTT	CASSQTTLSSGNTIYF
TRBV30	TRBJ1-6	.	.	TGTGCCTGGGGGCCAGTGGGGGGTTCCTATAATTCACCCCTCCACTTT	CAWGPVGGSYNSPLHF
TRBV28	TRBJ1-2	.	.	TGTGCCAGCAGGGAGGGGACGCAGCGGGGCTACACCTTC	CASREGTQRGYTF
TRBV6-1	TRBJ2-7	.	TRBD1	TGTGCCAGCAGTGAAGGGGACAGTTCTACCTACGAGCAGTACTTC	CASSEGDSSTYEQYF
TRBV6-5	TRBJ2-3	.	TRBD2	TGTGCCAGCAGTTACGACGGGGGGGATACGCAGTATTTT	CASSYDGGDTQYF
TRBV10-3	TRBJ2-5	.	TRBD1	TGTGCCATCAGTGAGAGATTGGGACAGGGGTCAGAGACCCAGTACTTC	CAISERLGQGSETQYF
TRBV5-1	TRBJ2-4	.	TRBD1	TGCGCCAGCAGCCCGGACAGGGGTAGAACCAAAAACATTCAGTACTTC	CASSPDRGRTKNIQYF
TRBV7-9	TRBJ1-2	once	.	TGTGCCAGCAGCGGAGACGAGGGAGCCAGTTATCTCTATGGCTACACCTTC	CASSGDEGASYLYGYTF
TRBV4-1	TRBJ2-5	.	TRBD1	TGCGCCAGCAGCCAGGACAGGGGAGGGTTAGAGACCCAGTACTTC	CASSQDRGGLETQYF
TRBV13	TRBJ2-5	.	TRBD2	TGTGCCAGCAGCTTTAGGGAGGGACTGGAAGAAGAGACCCAGTACTTC	CASSFREGLEEETQYF
TRBV6-5	TRBJ2-7	once	TRBD1	TGTGCCACCCGGGACAGCTCCTACGAGCAGTACTTC	CATRDSSYEQYF
TRBV29-1	TRBJ2-5	.	TRBD2	TGCAGCGTTGGACTAGCGGAGGGCCGGGGAGAGACCCAGTACTTC	CSVGLAEGRGETQYF
TRBV19	TRBJ2-5	.	.	TGTGCCAGTAGTATACGCGGGATACCTCAAGAGACCCAGTACTTC	CASSIRGIPQETQYF
TRBV27	TRBJ2-5	.	.	TGTGCCAGCAGTTTAGGGGGGGCCGGTAAGACCCAGTACTTC	CASSLGGAGKTQYF
TRBV5-1	TRBJ2-5	.	.	TGCGCCAGCACACGGAAGTCAGGAGAGACCCAGTACTTC	CASTRKSGETQYF
TRBV18	TRBJ2-7	once	TRBD1	TGTGCCGGGGGCGAACCGGGACAGGTTTCTTACGAGCAGTACTTC	CAGGEPGQVSYEQYF
TRBV5-5	TRBJ2-5	.	.	TGTGCCAGCAGTCGTTCACAGGGCAGAGAGACCCAGTACTTC	CASSRSQGRETQYF
TRBV11-2	TRBJ1-5	.	TRBD1	TGTGCCAGCAGCTTGAGGGGACAGGGCAATCAGCCCCAGCATTTT	CASSLRGQGNQPQHF
TRBV6-6	TRBJ2-7	.	.	TGTGCCAGCAGTTACTCGTACTCAGGGCGGATCTACGAGCAGTACTTC	CASSYSYSGRIYEQYF
TRBV19	TRBJ1-2	once	TRBD1	TGTGCCAGCTCTAGACAGGGGGACTATGGCTACACCTTC	CASSRQGDYGYTF
TRBV7-9	TRBJ1-1	.	.	TGTGCCAGCAGCTTATCGGGGATGGCCTCCGAAGCTTTCTTT	CASSLSGMASEAFF
TRBV7-9	TRBJ1-1	.	.	TGTGCCAGCAGCCGGGGGATAATAGGCACTGAAGCTTTCTTT	CASSRGIIGTEAFF
TRBV12-5	TRBJ2-2	.	TRBD2	TGTGCTAGTGGTATAACTCTAGCGGGGGAAGGCGGGGAGCTGTTTTTT	CASGITLAGEGGELFF
TRBV7-9	TRBJ2-5	.	TRBD1	TGTGCCAGCAGCACCGGGACAGGGTCGGAGACCCAGTACTTC	CASSTGTGSETQYF
TRBV30	TRBJ1-5	.	.	TGTGCCTGGAGACCCCGGCGGAGGGAAGGCAATCAGCCCCAGCATTTT	CAWRPRRREGNQPQHF
TRBV9	TRBJ2-1	.	TRBD2	TGTGCCAGCAGCGCGGGACTAGCGGGGGACAATGAGCAGTTCTTC	CASSAGLAGDNEQFF
TRBV6-1	TRBJ1-5	.	TRBD1	TGTGCCAGCAGGCATGACAGGGCTTATCAGCCCCAGCATTTT	CASRHDRAYQPQHF
TRBV27	TRBJ2-7	.	TRBD2	TGTGCCAGCAGTTTATCAGGCCCTCTAGCGGGGGGCTGGTACGAGCAGTACTTC	CASSLSGPLAGGWYEQYF
TRBV9	TRBJ1-1	.	.	TGTGCCAGCAGCGCGGGAACTGAAGCTTTCTTT	CASSAGTEAFF
TRBV10-1	TRBJ1-2	.	.	TGCGCCAGCAGTGAGCGAGAGGGCCATGGCTACACCTTC	CASSEREGHGYTF
TRBV19	TRBJ2-1	.	.	TGTGCCAGTAGTATGAGGAGGGGCGACAATGAGCAGTTCTTC	CASSMRRGDNEQFF
TRBV23-1	TRBJ1-4	.	.	TGCGCCAGCAGTCAATCCTCAAACGAGAAGGAAAAACTGTTTTTT	CASSQSSNEKEKLFF